The 7 T cell receptor beta chains in this list originate from one sample, sequenced in a study of cytomegalovirus exposure and HLA in healthy donors. The PCR ran on 60 Vbeta and 13 Jbeta primers. The repertoire was sequenced with immunoSEQ multiplex PCR; TCRdb's copy has only in-frame clones and lacks some. This sample has about 130,000 clones, with roughly 79% found just once. Input material: PBMCs. These receptors all stem from a middle-aged woman in good health and CMV-seronegative.

The rearrangement joins TRBV29-1 to TRBJ2-1; 9 nucleotides match TRBD2. Germline values: CDR1 SQVTM, CDR2 ANQGSEA. This CDR3 comprises 13 residues. V shed 4 bases and J 6 bases; nucleotides not matched to a gene: 4. CDR3 residues: CSVGELAGNEQFF. The CDR3 bases are TGCAGCGTTGGGGAACTAGCGGGCAATGAGCAGTTCTTC.

The chain links TRBV5-6 to TRBJ2-3, with D unresolved. Germline V gene data show CDR1 as SGHDT and CDR2 as YYEEEE. The V and J ends lost 1 base and 2 bases respectively, with 11 bases between them. The CDR3 covers 15 residues. The CDR3 DNA sequence: TGTGCCAGCAGCTTGCTACAGACGAACACAGATACGCAGTATTTT. Translation: CASSLLQTNTDTQYF.

The chain recombines TRBV27 with TRBJ1-1, with D unclear. This CDR3 region has 16 residues. Trimming stripped 2 bases from V and 1 base from J, with 14 bases between. Per germline, CDR1 MNHEY and CDR2 SMNVEV (reference sequence). CDR3 DNA sequence: TGTGCCAGCAGTTTAAAAATCGGGATCTCGAACACTGAAGCTTTCTTT. Translating it yields CASSLKIGISNTEAFF.

The chain employs TRBV9 and TRBJ2-7, with 14 bases identical to TRBD2. The J segment lost 5 bases and the V segment lost 2 bases, leaving 3 bases of the junction unmatched. CDR3 length: 15 residues. Germline CDR1 is SGDLS and CDR2 is YYNGEE. The CDR3: CASSVGLAGGHEQYF. The CDR3 region has the DNA TGTGCCAGCAGCGTTGGACTAGCGGGGGGTCACGAGCAGTACTTC.

The rearrangement joins TRBV6-1 to TRBJ2-7; TRBD1 matches at 10 bases. The ends lost 4 bases at V and 1 base at J; junction bases unmatched: 13. The V gene's germline CDR1 is MNHNS and CDR2 SASEGT. The CDR3 is 18 residues long. The CDR3 DNA follows: TGTGCCAGCAGTGCTACGACAGGGGGCGCGGTAAAATCCTACGAGCAGTACTTC. It translates to CASSATTGGAVKSYEQYF.

The rearrangement links TRBV30 to TRBJ1-5; 8 bases match TRBD1. CDR1 GTSNPN and CDR2 SVGIG come from the germline V gene (reference sequence). V was pared by 3 bases and J by 4 bases, with 8 bases of the junction left unmatched. The CDR3 covers 15 residues. CDR3 DNA: TGTGCCTGGAGGGTACAGGGGGGGGGTAATCAGCCCCAGCATTTT. Amino acid sequence: CAWRVQGGGNQPQHF.

This clone is a singleton in its sample. V usage is TRBV2 and J usage is TRBJ1-1, with D possibly being TRBD1 (5 bases). Trimming shortened V by 7 bases and J by 6 bases, and 18 bases separated the two germline ends. This CDR3 is 14 amino acids long. Germline CDR1 SNHLY, CDR2 FYNNEI. The CDR3 spells CASTTSGGDPEAFF. The CDR3 coding sequence is TGTGCCAGCACGACGAGTGGGGGGGACCCTGAAGCTTTCTTT.